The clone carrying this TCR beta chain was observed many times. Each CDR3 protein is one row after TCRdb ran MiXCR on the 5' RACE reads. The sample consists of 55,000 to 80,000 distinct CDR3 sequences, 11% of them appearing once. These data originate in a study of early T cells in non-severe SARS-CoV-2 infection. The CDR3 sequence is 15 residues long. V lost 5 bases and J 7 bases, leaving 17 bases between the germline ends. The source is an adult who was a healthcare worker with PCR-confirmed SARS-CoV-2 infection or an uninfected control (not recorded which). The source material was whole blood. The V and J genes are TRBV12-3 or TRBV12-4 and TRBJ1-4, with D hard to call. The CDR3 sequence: CASSLTVLLGEKLFF. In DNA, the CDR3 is TGTGCCAGCAGTCTCACCGTCCTCTTGGGTGAAAAACTGTTTTTT.